What follows describes a single TCR beta chain. The antigen is undetermined. Losses at the gene ends were 4 bases for V and 0 bases for J; bases not matched to a gene: 4. Germline loops: CDR1 SGDLS, CDR2 YYNGEE. This CDR3 contains 16 residues. This entry is derived from a study of blood T cells in healthy people across ages. Study-level findings and limits: Diversity of TCR beta correlated strongly with naive T cell percentage. Estimates drawn from one million T cells were deemed to understate diversity.

With a J-beta primer mix and a sample-barcoded 5' primer, a second PCR ran 7 to 11 cycles. TCRdb independently ran MiXCR on the 5' RACE reads; one entry per CDR3 protein. This sample yields 1,800,000 or so distinct CDR3 sequences, of which roughly two fifths are seen a single time; around 23% belongs to the top ten. The sequence was collected from a human donor in good health. The material sequenced was blood. The chain employs TRBV9 and TRBJ2-1, with 10 bases identical to TRBD2. In DNA form, the CDR3 reads TGTGCCAGCAGCACTTGGACTAGCGGCTCCTACAATGAGCAGTTCTTC. Protein: CASSTWTSGSYNEQFF.